This is a list of T cell receptor beta chains from one sample in a study of naive and memory T cell subsets. TCRdb reanalysed the UMI-ligation and nested PCR reads using MiXCR and keeps one entry per CDR3 protein. The sample yields 130,000 or so distinct CDR3 sequences, roughly 36% seen once. The material sequenced was central memory CD4+ T cells from blood. The receptors here all came from a human donor in good health. CDR3s include the opening cysteine and the closing phenylalanine or tryptophan. A D gene is named only where the DNA matches it firmly. Part of the rows lack a size; the others show once, few, many or a class for expanded clones.

CDR3	DNA	size	J	D	V
CASSSAKNIQYF	TGTGCCAGCAGTTCCGCCAAAAACATTCAGTACTTC	NA	TRBJ2-4	NA	TRBV12-3/TRBV12-4
CASSRQISSYEQYF	TGTGCCAGCAGCAGACAAATTAGCTCCTACGAGCAGTACTTC	NA	TRBJ2-7	NA	TRBV28
CASSFLPGHTTGANVLTF	TGCGCCAGCAGCTTCCTTCCGGGACACACAACTGGGGCCAACGTCCTGACTTTC	few	TRBJ2-6	NA	TRBV5-1
CASSPAERTDTQYF	TGCGCCAGCAGCCCAGCGGAGCGCACAGATACGCAGTATTTT	NA	TRBJ2-3	NA	TRBV5-1
CASSGETGPQHF	TGTGCCAGCAGCGGAGAGACAGGGCCCCAGCATTTT	few	TRBJ1-5	NA	TRBV5-4
CAISESLSRNTEAFF	TGTGCCATCAGTGAGTCGTTGAGCCGGAACACTGAAGCTTTCTTT	few	TRBJ1-1	NA	TRBV10-3
CSARREFQETQYF	TGCAGTGCTAGGCGGGAATTTCAAGAGACCCAGTACTTC	few	TRBJ2-5	NA	TRBV20-1
CASSPVAGINQETQYF	TGTGCCAGCAGCCCTGTTGCTGGGATTAACCAAGAGACCCAGTACTTC	NA	TRBJ2-5	NA	TRBV7-6
CASSALQGGGYTF	TGTGCCAGCAGCGCGCTACAGGGGGGAGGCTACACCTTC	NA	TRBJ1-2	TRBD1	TRBV7-8
CSATSEVSGELFF	TGCAGTGCCACCTCGGAGGTCTCCGGGGAGCTGTTTTTT	NA	TRBJ2-2	NA	TRBV20-1
CASSPQGSSNQPQHF	TGTGCCAGCAGTCCCCAGGGGTCGAGCAATCAGCCCCAGCATTTT	NA	TRBJ1-5	NA	TRBV12-3/TRBV12-4
CASSGGGDAGELFF	TGTGCCAGCAGTGGGGGGGGAGACGCCGGGGAGCTGTTTTTT	NA	TRBJ2-2	TRBD2	TRBV12-3/TRBV12-4
CSAEKQGAWTEAFF	TGCAGTGCTGAGAAACAGGGGGCTTGGACTGAAGCTTTCTTT	many	TRBJ1-1	TRBD1	TRBV20-1
CSARDSWTDTQYF	TGCAGTGCTAGAGATAGCTGGACAGATACGCAGTATTTT	many	TRBJ2-3	NA	TRBV20-1
CASSPTGTYNSPLHF	TGTGCCAGCAGCCCGACAGGGACCTATAATTCACCCCTCCACTTT	NA	TRBJ1-6	TRBD1	TRBV7-2
CASSQQTGGYNSPLHF	TGTGCCAGCAGTCAACAGACAGGAGGATATAATTCACCCCTCCACTTT	many	TRBJ1-6	NA	TRBV12-3/TRBV12-4
CASSFRLAGRTGELFF	TGTGCCAGCAGCTTCAGGCTAGCGGGACGCACCGGGGAGCTGTTTTTT	NA	TRBJ2-2	TRBD2	TRBV7-8
CASSEAGQRDNEQFF	TGTGCCAGCAGTGAAGCTGGACAGAGAGACAATGAGCAGTTCTTC	NA	TRBJ2-1	NA	TRBV2
CASSLPHQQGPSNTEAFF	TGTGCCAGCAGTTTACCCCATCAACAGGGGCCCTCGAACACTGAAGCTTTCTTT	few	TRBJ1-1	TRBD1	TRBV28
CSVGEGSNQPQHF	TGCAGCGTTGGGGAGGGCAGCAATCAGCCCCAGCATTTT	NA	TRBJ1-5	NA	TRBV29-1
CATSDGTPHGNQPQHF	TGTGCCACCAGCGACGGGACACCTCATGGCAATCAGCCCCAGCATTTT	NA	TRBJ1-5	NA	TRBV15
CASRASGSYEQYF	TGTGCCAGCAGAGCTAGCGGCTCCTACGAGCAGTACTTC	NA	TRBJ2-7	TRBD2	TRBV28
CSAGLAGGFWSNEQFF	TGCAGTGCAGGACTAGCGGGAGGTTTCTGGTCCAATGAGCAGTTCTTC	NA	TRBJ2-1	TRBD2	TRBV20-1
CASSYGRTGGDHQPQHF	TGTGCCAGCAGTTACGGGAGGACAGGGGGCGACCATCAGCCCCAGCATTTT	NA	TRBJ1-5	TRBD1	TRBV6-2/TRBV6-3
CASSGRLAGRETQYF	TGTGCCAGCAGCGGTCGACTAGCGGGAAGGGAGACCCAGTACTTC	NA	TRBJ2-5	TRBD2	TRBV11-2
CASSLGNEKLFF	TGTGCCAGCAGCTTAGGGAATGAAAAACTGTTTTTT	many	TRBJ1-4	NA	TRBV7-9
CASRRTGGETQYF	TGTGCCAGCAGGCGGACGGGTGGGGAGACCCAGTACTTC	NA	TRBJ2-5	NA	TRBV7-2
CSARDWREGQANEQFF	TGCAGTGCTAGAGATTGGCGGGAGGGCCAGGCCAATGAGCAGTTCTTC	NA	TRBJ2-1	TRBD2	TRBV20-1
CASSQEGKTSGSWGYIADTQYF	TGTGCCAGCAGCCAAGAAGGGAAGACTAGCGGGAGCTGGGGGTATATTGCAGATACGCAGTATTTT	few	TRBJ2-3	TRBD2	TRBV14
CASSYRESSYEQYF	TGTGCCAGCAGTTACCGGGAGAGCTCCTACGAGCAGTACTTC	NA	TRBJ2-7	NA	TRBV6-6
CASSPRQGLAEKLFF	TGTGCCAGCAGTCCTAGACAGGGGCTAGCTGAAAAACTGTTTTTT	few	TRBJ1-4	TRBD1	TRBV12-3/TRBV12-4
CASSLQGGSNEQFF	TGTGCCAGCAGCTTGCAGGGGGGGAGCAATGAGCAGTTCTTC	once	TRBJ2-1	NA	TRBV5-4
CASSADRSGRRGDTQYF	TGTGCCAGCAGCGCCGATCGGAGCGGGAGAAGGGGAGATACGCAGTATTTT	few	TRBJ2-3	TRBD2	TRBV11-1
CASSQDRLGYEFF	TGTGCCAGCAGCCAAGACCGATTGGGGTACGAGTTCTTC	many	TRBJ2-1	NA	TRBV3-1
CSARDPARTSGRVGDEQFF	TGCAGTGCTAGAGATCCCGCACGGACTAGCGGGAGGGTGGGGGATGAGCAGTTCTTC	NA	TRBJ2-1	TRBD2	TRBV20-1
CASSLREREYEQFF	TGTGCCAGCAGTTTACGGGAGCGGGAGTATGAGCAGTTCTTC	NA	TRBJ2-1	TRBD2	TRBV28
CASSFGQPLVEQYF	TGCGCCAGCAGCTTCGGACAGCCGCTTGTTGAGCAGTACTTC	few	TRBJ2-7	NA	TRBV5-1
CSARGQITIAKNIQYF	TGCAGTGCTAGGGGACAGATCACTATAGCCAAAAACATTCAGTACTTC	NA	TRBJ2-4	TRBD1	TRBV20-1
CSAFSGKADTQYF	TGCAGTGCCTTTAGCGGGAAAGCAGATACGCAGTATTTT	NA	TRBJ2-3	TRBD2	TRBV20-1
CASSSRDSSYNEQFF	TGTGCCAGCAGTTCCCGGGACAGCTCCTACAATGAGCAGTTCTTC	few	TRBJ2-1	TRBD1	TRBV6-6
CASSQGEIAKNIQYF	TGCGCCAGCAGTCAGGGGGAAATAGCCAAAAACATTCAGTACTTC	NA	TRBJ2-4	TRBD1	TRBV5-1
CASSFYGQQETQYF	TGTGCCAGCAGCTTTTATGGACAGCAAGAGACCCAGTACTTC	few	TRBJ2-5	NA	TRBV7-2
CASSLEGGYTF	TGTGCCAGCAGTTTAGAGGGCGGCTACACCTTC	many	TRBJ1-2	NA	TRBV28
CASSDNLSGNTIYF	TGTGCCAGCAGTGATAACCTCTCTGGAAACACCATATATTTT	few	TRBJ1-3	NA	TRBV28
CASSAGTGKATRGYTF	TGTGCCAGCAGCGCCGGAACAGGGAAGGCCACCAGGGGCTACACCTTC	few	TRBJ1-2	NA	TRBV9
CSAALGTQRGNEQFF	TGCAGCGCAGCCCTTGGGACCCAAAGGGGTAATGAGCAGTTCTTC	NA	TRBJ2-1	NA	TRBV29-1
CASGRGRAYNEQFF	TGTGCCAGTGGGAGGGGGCGAGCCTACAATGAGCAGTTCTTC	NA	TRBJ2-1	NA	TRBV19
CSVGRGLAIHPQYF	TGCAGCGTTGGGCGTGGACTAGCGATCCACCCGCAGTATTTT	NA	TRBJ2-3	TRBD2	TRBV29-1
CGRPDWRESGEQFF	TGTGGTCGCCCGGACTGGCGGGAGTCTGGTGAGCAGTTCTTC	NA	TRBJ2-1	NA	TRBV21-1
CATSDPGQGIPGANVLTF	TGTGCCACCAGTGATCCGGGACAGGGTATTCCTGGGGCCAACGTCCTGACTTTC	NA	TRBJ2-6	TRBD1	TRBV24-1
CASSTRYSYEQYF	TGTGCCAGCAGTACCCGCTACTCCTACGAGCAGTACTTC	NA	TRBJ2-7	NA	TRBV25-1
CASSIRIGNTIYF	TGTGCCAGCTCGATCCGGATTGGAAACACCATATATTTT	NA	TRBJ1-3	NA	TRBV3-1